This is a list of T cell receptor beta chains from one sample in a study of cytomegalovirus exposure and HLA in healthy donors. Sequencing used immunoSEQ multiplex PCR; TCRdb keeps in-frame clones, though not all of them. Among under 200,000 clones, approximately 80% were seen once, and the ten largest hold less than 2%. Sequencing was performed on PBMCs. The receptors come from a young woman in good health and CMV-seronegative. Each CDR3 is given with its conserved first and last residue. D genes are given only for firm matches. Rows may omit the clone size; those that give it use once, few, many or a size class.

clone_size j_call v_call d_call cdr3_nt cdr3_aa
NA TRBJ1-1 TRBV2 NA TGTGCCAGCAGTGTGGCAGGAAAGAACACTGAGGCTTTCTTT CASSVAGKNTEAFF
few TRBJ1-1 TRBV13 NA TGTGCCAGCAGCCTGGGACATAGGGCTGAAGCTTTCTTT CASSLGHRAEAFF
NA TRBJ2-5 TRBV11-3 TRBD2 TGTGCCAGCAGCCAGTCAGGCGGGAGAGGAGAGACCCAGTACTTC CASSQSGGRGETQYF
once TRBJ2-5 TRBV27 NA TGTGCCAGCAGTTTGCAGGGGACCGGGCAGACCCAGTACTTC CASSLQGTGQTQYF
NA TRBJ1-1 TRBV18 TRBD1 TGTGCCAGCTCACCCGGACAGGCCACTGAAGCTTTCTTT CASSPGQATEAFF
NA TRBJ2-1 TRBV4-3 TRBD2 TGCGCCAGCAGCAGCACTAGCGGGAGTGTCAATGAGCAGTTCTTC CASSSTSGSVNEQFF
NA TRBJ1-3 TRBV25-1 NA TGTGCCAGCAGTGAGTCTGGTTGGAGCTCTGGAAACACCATATATTTT CASSESGWSSGNTIYF
NA TRBJ2-4 TRBV18 NA TGTGCCAGCTCACCGCGGCAGGGGGGACTAGCCAAAAACATTCAGTACTTC CASSPRQGGLAKNIQYF
NA TRBJ2-3 TRBV7-9 NA TGTGCCAGCAGCTTAGATGGGGCTAGCGATGATACGCAGTATTTT CASSLDGASDDTQYF
NA TRBJ2-5 TRBV7-9 TRBD2 TGTGCCAGCAGCCCAGCCTCAACGGGAGGCCAAGAGACCCAGTACTTC CASSPASTGGQETQYF
NA TRBJ1-5 TRBV29-1 NA TGCAGCGTTGGGGGACTCAATCAGCCCCAGCATTTT CSVGGLNQPQHF
NA TRBJ2-3 TRBV2 NA TGTGCCAGTAAGGAGCGGCAGGGCACAGATACGCAGTATTTT CASKERQGTDTQYF
NA TRBJ2-3 TRBV27 TRBD2 TGTGCCAGCAGCGGACTAGTAGGCACAGATACGCAGTATTTT CASSGLVGTDTQYF
once TRBJ2-7 TRBV6-1 TRBD1 TGTGCCAGCAGACCGGGACAGGCCCACTACGAGCAGTACTTC CASRPGQAHYEQYF
NA TRBJ1-5 TRBV27 NA TGTGCCAGCAGCCGAGACCTAGGTAGCAATCAGCCCCAGCATTTT CASSRDLGSNQPQHF
NA TRBJ1-1 TRBV6-6 TRBD1 TGTGCCAGCAGCATACAGGGGGCGCTGACTGAAGCTTTCTTT CASSIQGALTEAFF
NA TRBJ1-1 TRBV18 NA TGTGCCAGCTCACCACCCGAGTACCCTGAAGCTTTCTTT CASSPPEYPEAFF
NA TRBJ2-5 TRBV11-3 TRBD1 TGTGCCAGCAGCTTCGACAGGGGGTCAGAGACCCAGTACTTC CASSFDRGSETQYF
NA TRBJ2-3 TRBV7-9 TRBD1 TGTTCCAGCAGCGTCCGGGACAGGGGGATGGATACGCAGTATTTT CSSSVRDRGMDTQYF
NA TRBJ2-1 TRBV15 TRBD2 TGTGCCACCAGCAGCCTCCTAGCGGGGGGTGGGAATGAGCAGTTCTTC CATSSLLAGGGNEQFF
NA TRBJ1-2 TRBV5-1 TRBD1 TGCGCCAGCAGCCCAGACCCCGACAGGGGACGTGGCTACACCTTC CASSPDPDRGRGYTF
NA TRBJ2-3 TRBV11-2 TRBD2 TGTGCCAGCAGCACATCACTAGCGGGGGGGTTAGATACGCAGTATTTT CASSTSLAGGLDTQYF
NA TRBJ2-7 TRBV5-6 NA TGTGCCAGCAGCTTGGGTGGGGCGTGGCAGGGTGCCCACGAGCAGTACTTC CASSLGGAWQGAHEQYF
few TRBJ2-3 TRBV7-2 NA TGTGCCAGCAGCCCCCAGGGCGCCCCATATACAGATACGCAGTATTTT CASSPQGAPYTDTQYF
NA TRBJ1-5 TRBV7-8 NA TGTGCCAGCAGCTTAGTATTGACTGGCAATCAGCCCCAGCATTTT CASSLVLTGNQPQHF
NA TRBJ2-1 TRBV19 TRBD1 TGTGCCAGTAGTATTCCGGGACAGGGTGGGTATGAGCAGTTCTTC CASSIPGQGGYEQFF
once TRBJ2-1 TRBV4-3 NA TGCGCCAGCAGCCCCTGGTGGCCCTACAATGAGCAGTTCTTC CASSPWWPYNEQFF
NA TRBJ1-2 TRBV7-9 TRBD1 TGTGCCAGCAGCTTAGTGGACAGGGGAGGAGGCTACACCTTC CASSLVDRGGGYTF
few TRBJ1-2 TRBV5-4 NA TGTGCCAGCAGCTGGGGGGGGGATGGCTACACCTTC CASSWGGDGYTF
NA TRBJ2-3 TRBV29-1 NA TGCAGCGTTGACAGGCAGCAACAAGATACGCAGTATTTT CSVDRQQQDTQYF
NA TRBJ2-3 TRBV5-1 NA TGCGCCAGCAGCTTGGTTGCGGAGTACACATATACGCAGTATTTT CASSLVAEYTYTQYF
few TRBJ1-2 TRBV6-6 NA TGTGCCAGCAGTTACTCGCGGGGGGCGTATGGCTACACCTTC CASSYSRGAYGYTF
NA TRBJ2-1 TRBV9 NA TGTGCCAGCAGCTCAGAGTCAAGGAATAGGGGCGATGAGCAGTTCTTC CASSSESRNRGDEQFF
NA TRBJ1-4 TRBV10-3 NA TGTGCCACCGCCCCGCGGGGGCCAAATGAAAAACTGTTTTTT CATAPRGPNEKLFF
NA TRBJ2-7 TRBV7-9 NA TGTGCCAGCAGCTTAATCGGGTACGGGGATTCAGTATACGAGCAGTACTTC CASSLIGYGDSVYEQYF
NA TRBJ2-7 TRBV5-1 NA TGCGCCAGCAGCTTGGCCCCGCGCGGAACCTACGAGCAGTACTTC CASSLAPRGTYEQYF
few TRBJ1-1 TRBV6-6 NA TGTGCCAGCAGTTACGCCGGGGAATCGTCGAACACTGAAGCTTTCTTT CASSYAGESSNTEAFF
once TRBJ2-7 TRBV27 TRBD2 TGTGCCAGTTCACAGCGGGAGGACCACTACGAGCAGTACTTC CASSQREDHYEQYF
NA TRBJ1-2 TRBV18 NA TGTGCCAGCTCACCTGAACAGGGTCGGGGTGGCTACACCTTC CASSPEQGRGGYTF
NA TRBJ2-3 TRBV6-6 TRBD2 TGTGCCAGCAGTTACGGGGGACTAAACACAGATACGCAGTATTTT CASSYGGLNTDTQYF
NA TRBJ2-7 TRBV27 NA TGTGCCACGGCGGGAACCTTTCTTACCTTGAACTACGAGCAGTACTTC CATAGTFLTLNYEQYF
NA TRBJ2-7 TRBV7-8 TRBD1 TGTGCCAGCAGCCTCTTGTACCGGGACAGACACTACGAGCAGTACTTC CASSLLYRDRHYEQYF
once TRBJ2-5 TRBV2 TRBD2 TGTGCCAGCAGCGGCGGACTAGCGGGGGGCACCCGTCCCCAAGAGACCCAGTACTTC CASSGGLAGGTRPQETQYF
NA TRBJ1-1 TRBV2 NA TGTGCCAGCACCTTACACAGGGTGAACACTGAAGCTTTCTTT CASTLHRVNTEAFF
NA TRBJ2-2 TRBV23-1 NA TGCGCCAGCAAGGGCGGGCTCGGCCCCTCCGGGGAGCTGTTTTTT CASKGGLGPSGELFF
NA TRBJ2-7 TRBV14 NA TGTGCCAGCAGCCAAGACAGTATCTCCTACGAGCAGTACTTC CASSQDSISYEQYF
NA TRBJ2-7 TRBV27 TRBD1 TGTGCCAGCAGTATAAGGCCGGGACAGGTCTACGAGCAGTACTTC CASSIRPGQVYEQYF
NA TRBJ1-2 TRBV7-9 NA TGTGCCAGCAGCTTAGACAGCTATGGCTACACCTTC CASSLDSYGYTF
NA TRBJ1-4 TRBV15 TRBD1 TGTGCCAGCTCCCCTCACAGGGGGCGAGGCCCTAATGAAAAACTGTTTTTT CASSPHRGRGPNEKLFF
NA TRBJ1-1 TRBV29-1 NA TGCAGCGTTACTGGGGGGAACCCTGAAGCTTTCTTT CSVTGGNPEAFF
NA TRBJ2-3 TRBV19 TRBD1 TGTGCCAGTAGAAACCGACAGGGCGATTATCCTATAGGTACGCAGTATTTT CASRNRQGDYPIGTQYF
NA TRBJ1-1 TRBV6-1 NA TGTGCCAGCGGGGGGAGGCCGGAGAACACTGAAGCTTTCTTT CASGGRPENTEAFF
once TRBJ2-7 TRBV25-1 NA TGTGCCAGCAGTGGCTCAGGGCTATACGAGCAGTACTTC CASSGSGLYEQYF
NA TRBJ2-3 TRBV2 NA TGTGCCAGCAGTGAAGTCGGGAAGAGGAACACAGATACGCAGTATTTT CASSEVGKRNTDTQYF